The 13 T cell receptor beta chains listed next were all sequenced from one sample in a study of identifying expanded T cells in peripheral blood. Sequencing was performed with immunoSEQ multiplex PCR; in TCRdb, only in-frame clones are kept and a portion is missing. The sample records 70,000 to 95,000 clones, around 90% being singletons. The sample comprised blood. All receptors come from a person between 18 and 70 years old in good health.

This chain connects TRBV2 to TRBJ1-4; the D is unclear. Trimming took off 1 base at V and 0 bases at J, with 12 bases between the two ends. The CDR3 extends over 17 amino acids. Germline CDR1 and CDR2: SNHLY and FYNNEI. The CDR3 loop reads CASSEVGGISTNEKLFF. CDR3 sequence (DNA): TGTGCCAGCAGTGAAGTGGGAGGAATTTCAACTAATGAAAAACTGTTTTTT.

This chain links TRBV19 with TRBJ1-1, with D maybe TRBD1 (6 bases). The CDR3 is made up of 16 amino acids. CDR1 and CDR2 (germline): LNHDA, SQIVND (reference sequence). V was clipped by 6 bases and J by 2 bases, with 19 bases between them. CDR3 region: CASSSSRGGDNTEAFF. As DNA, the CDR3 is TGTGCCAGTAGCTCTTCTCGTGGGGGCGATAACACTGAAGCTTTCTTT.

CDR3 coding DNA: TGTGCCAGCAGCACGAAAACCTACGAGCAGTACTTC. Translating gives CASSTKTYEQYF. This chain joins TRBV6-5 and TRBJ2-7; D gene unclear. The germline V gene encodes CDR1 MNHEY and CDR2 SVGAGI. The CDR3 extends over 12 amino acids. The V gene lost 6 bases and the J gene lost 2 bases, with 8 bases spanning the gap.

The rearrangement uses TRBV4-3 and TRBJ1-4; TRBD1 might be the D (5 bases). The CDR3 extends over 16 amino acids. Trimming left V 0 bases short and J 7 bases short, with 15 bases between. Germline CDR1 and CDR2: LGHNA and YSLEER. As DNA, the CDR3 is TGCGCCAGCAGCCAAGACCGTCCAGGCACAGGTGAAAAACTGTTTTTT. It specifies CASSQDRPGTGEKLFF.

The V gene is TRBV5-4, the J gene TRBJ2-7, with 10 bases fitting TRBD2. Germline CDR1 SGHNT, CDR2 YYREEE (reference sequence). Trimming cost V 1 base and J 4 bases; bases outside gene matches: 5. The CDR3 covers 15 residues. CDR3 in amino acids: CASSLLAGVLYEQYF. CDR3 DNA sequence: TGTGCCAGCAGCTTGCTAGCGGGGGTGCTATACGAGCAGTACTTC. The full variable domain, in which reference TRBV5-4 and TRBJ2-7 provide the parts outside the CDR3, is ETGVTQSPTHLIKTRGQQVTLRCSSQSGHNTVSWYQQALGQGPQFIFQYYREEENGRGNFPPRFSGLQFPNYSSELNVNALELDDSALYLCASSLLAGVLYEQYFGPGTRLTVT.

The chain is built from TRBV5-1 and TRBJ1-2; D possibly corresponds to TRBD1 (5 bases). V was shortened by 4 bases and J by 8 bases, with 18 bases between the two germline ends. The CDR3 length is 14 residues. CDR1 and CDR2 from the germline V gene are SGHRS and YFSETQ. In DNA form, the CDR3 reads TGCGCCAGCAGCGCCCCCCCCGGGAAGGGGGGCTACACCTTC. It translates to CASSAPPGKGGYTF.

This sequence joins TRBV18 and TRBJ2-7; D may be TRBD2 (6 bases). This CDR3 spans 15 amino acids. Germline V CDR1 and CDR2: KGHSH, LQKENI. V lost 0 bases, J lost 2 bases, and 11 bases lay in between. The CDR3 region has the DNA TGTGCCAGCTCACCACCGCGGGGCAGTCCCTACGAGCAGTACTTC. This translates into CASSPPRGSPYEQYF.

This rearrangement joins TRBV5-1 to TRBJ2-1; 14 positions agree with TRBD2. Trimming at V came to 0 bases and at J to 2 bases, leaving 10 bases not matched to a gene. CDR3 length: 20 amino acids. The germline V gene has CDR1 SGHRS and CDR2 YFSETQ. CDR3 region: CASSLAGRGTSGGTYNEQFF. CDR3 coding DNA: TGCGCCAGCAGCTTGGCCGGAAGAGGGACTAGCGGGGGCACCTACAATGAGCAGTTCTTC.

The V call is TRBV11-3, the J call TRBJ2-1, with 9 bases matching TRBD2. After removal of 6 bases from V and 7 bases from J, the junction contained 10 bases not matched to a gene. The CDR3 sequence is 15 residues long. Germline CDR1 is SGHNT and CDR2 is YENEEA. CDR3 in amino acids: CASSGGAGGMNEQFF. The CDR3 DNA follows: TGTGCCAGCAGTGGGGGAGCGGGAGGTATGAATGAGCAGTTCTTC.

This clone was observed a handful of times. Here the CDR3 DNA reads TGTGCCAGCAGTTTAGAGGGGGGGAGTTCACCCCTCCACTTT. Amino acid sequence: CASSLEGGSSPLHF. This chain joins TRBV27 and TRBJ1-6; D might be TRBD1 (6 bases). The germline V and J ends were trimmed by 2 bases and 9 bases, with 11 bases remaining between them. CDR3 length: 14 residues. The germline CDR1 and CDR2 sequences are MNHEY and SMNVEV (reference sequence).

This chain uses TRBV19 with TRBJ1-5; D unresolved. The germline V gene encodes CDR1 LNHDA and CDR2 SQIVND (reference sequence). This CDR3 comprises 13 residues. With 5 bases removed from V and 7 bases from J, the gap between germline ends came to 12 bases. The CDR3 DNA reads TGTGCCAGTAGTCTGCAGGACGCCCAGCCCCAGCATTTT. The encoded protein is CASSLQDAQPQHF.

The rearrangement joins TRBV27 to TRBJ2-2; D is possibly TRBD1 (6 bases). The CDR3 is made up of 14 amino acids. V was cut by 8 bases and J by 0 bases, with 10 bases left in between. Germline V gene data show CDR1 as MNHEY and CDR2 as SMNVEV (reference sequence). The CDR3, as DNA: TGTGCCAGCCGACAGGCAACGAACACCGGGGAGCTGTTTTTT. It encodes CASRQATNTGELFF.

The chain employs TRBV7-3 and TRBJ1-1; no clear D gene. Trimming pared 0 bases from V and 0 bases from J, leaving 11 bases between. The CDR3 is 16 amino acids. Germline V CDR1 and CDR2: SGHTA, FQGTGA. CDR3 amino acids: CASSLTPADMNTEAFF. For the CDR3, the DNA is TGTGCCAGCAGCTTAACCCCAGCGGATATGAACACTGAAGCTTTCTTT.